Below are 23 T cell receptor beta chains sequenced from a single sample in a study of patients and donors after allogeneic stem cell transplantation. TCRdb processed the RT-PCR reads anew with MiXCR; each CDR3 protein has one entry. The top ten hold around 6% of the sample, which has about a million distinct CDR3 sequences, under 20% seen once. The sample was blood, either unsorted or a sorted T cell fraction (not recorded which). Receptors originate from a human donor who was either an allogeneic HSCT recipient or a stem cell or donor lymphocyte infusion donor (not recorded which). It is not recorded whose cells these are; they may come from a transplant donor.

This clonotype was seen only a few times. The V and J genes are TRBV12-5 and TRBJ2-1; 8 bases match TRBD2. Germline V gene data show CDR1 as LGHNT and CDR2 as FRNRAP. CDR3 length: 14 amino acids. The J segment lost 10 bases and the V segment lost 0 bases, leaving 5 bases of the junction unmatched. CDR3 DNA sequence: TGTGCTAGTGGTTTGGTACGGGAGGGCATCGAGCAGTTCTTC. It yields the protein CASGLVREGIEQFF.

This clonotype is a singleton in its sample. A much larger clone differs by one base, so this may be a read error. The CDR3 ends on some other residue instead of the conserved phenylalanine or tryptophan, so this is likely a read error. V gene TRBV18 combines with J gene TRBJ2-7; D call uncertain. The CDR3 consists of 12 residues. V was cut by 2 bases and J by 4 bases, with 6 bases left in between. Looked up from germline, CDR1 is KGHSH and CDR2 is LQKENI. CDR3 sequence reads: CASSPGIYEQYS. CDR3 DNA sequence: TGTGCCAGCTCACCAGGGATTTACGAGCAGTACTCC.

This clonotype came up a few times. J is TRBJ2-1 and V is TRBV29-1, with 7 bases that match TRBD2. The CDR3 runs 15 residues. V gave up 7 bases and J gave up 2 bases; unmatched junction bases: 11. Germline V lookup: CDR1 SQVTM, CDR2 ANQGSEA. The CDR3 spells CSAEPGLGTYNEQFF. In DNA, the CDR3 is TGCAGCGCCGAGCCTGGACTAGGGACCTACAATGAGCAGTTCTTC.

This clonotype showed up just a few times. The chain links TRBV15 to TRBJ2-1; D gene unclear. The CDR3 consists of 13 residues. CDR1 LNHNV and CDR2 YYDKDF come from the germline V gene (reference sequence). V lost 0 bases to trimming and J lost 9 bases, with 9 bases between them. CDR3 DNA: TGTGCCACCAGCAGAGATCGAATGGGTGAGCAGTTCTTC. Its protein is CATSRDRMGEQFF. The full variable domain, its missing parts supplied by reference TRBV15 and TRBJ2-1, is DAMVIQNPRYQVTQFGKPVTLSCSQTLNHNVMYWYQQKSSQAPKLLFHYYDKDFNNEADTPDNFQSRRPNTSFCFLDIRSPGLGDTAMYLCATSRDRMGEQFFGPGTRLTVL.

There are a few counts of this clonotype. The rearrangement links TRBV25-1 to TRBJ1-2; no firm D call. CDR3 length: 14 residues. The ends were cut back, 5 bases at V and 3 bases at J, with 13 bases in the middle. Germline assignment: CDR1 MGHDK and CDR2 SYGVNS. The CDR3 DNA is TGTGCCAGCAGTAATTCATGGGATTACTATGGCTACACCTTC. It is translated as CASSNSWDYYGYTF.

This clonotype was observed a handful of times. The rearrangement joins TRBV25-1 to TRBJ2-5; D is tentatively TRBD1 or TRBD2 (7 bases each). CDR1 is MGHDK, CDR2 SYGVNS, per germline. V lost 6 bases to trimming and J lost 5 bases, with 16 bases between them. The CDR3 loop spans 14 amino acids. The CDR3: CASSPGGARETQYF. As DNA, the CDR3 is TGTGCCAGCAGCCCAGGGGGGGCTAGGGAGACCCAGTACTTC.

In this sample, this clonotype turned up a few times. V is TRBV5-1 and J is TRBJ2-7; possibly TRBD2 for D (6 bases). CDR1 is SGHRS, CDR2 YFSETQ, per germline. The CDR3 runs 15 residues. Trimming removed 5 bases at V and 0 bases at J, with 15 bases between. In nucleotides, the CDR3 is TGCGCCAGCAGACGCGGAGGGCTTAGCTCCTACGAGCAGTACTTC. Encoded protein: CASRRGGLSSYEQYF.

V gene TRBV4-1 combines with J gene TRBJ2-5, with a possible D match to TRBD2 (6 bases). Germline V gives CDR1 MGHRA, CDR2 YSYEKL. Trimming pared 0 bases from V and 3 bases from J, leaving 17 bases between. The CDR3 sequence is 17 residues long. The CDR3 DNA sequence: TGCGCCAGCAGCCAAGACAGCGCGGGACGGATGAAAGAGACCCAGTACTTC. It is translated as CASSQDSAGRMKETQYF.

The chain is built from TRBV20-1 and TRBJ2-2, with D possibly being TRBD2 (5 bases). V was pared by 6 bases and J by 7 bases, with 12 bases between. The CDR3 sequence is 12 residues long. Germline CDR1 DFQATT, CDR2 SNEGSKA (reference sequence). The CDR3 loop reads CSAPVGSGELFF. The CDR3 region has the DNA TGCAGTGCCCCGGTTGGGAGCGGGGAGCTGTTTTTT.

This clonotype occurred many times. J is TRBJ1-5 and V is TRBV12-3 or TRBV12-4, with D unclear. The CDR3 has 14 residues. Trimming left V 1 base short and J 3 bases short, with 7 bases between. Here the CDR3 DNA reads TGTGCCAGCAGTTTAGAACGGACCAATCAGCCCCAGCATTTT. It encodes CASSLERTNQPQHF.

V usage is TRBV4-1 and J usage is TRBJ1-2, with unresolved D. The CDR3 contains 15 residues. The V end lost 0 bases, the J end lost 5 bases, and 13 bases lay between the germline ends. CDR1 is MGHRA and CDR2 is YSYEKL in the germline V gene. The CDR3 protein is CASSQDEAREYGYTF. The CDR3 DNA is TGCGCCAGCAGCCAAGATGAGGCGCGGGAATATGGCTACACCTTC.

This clonotype has more than one count but fewer than ten. The chain has TRBV29-1 and TRBJ1-2; D may be TRBD1 (6 bases). This CDR3 has 14 residues. The germline gives CDR1 SQVTM, CDR2 ANQGSEA. V lost 5 bases and J lost 5, with 18 bases in between. CDR3 coding DNA: TGCAGCGTTCCTGGGGGGGGGCGCGGGTATGGCTACACCTTC. Its translation is CSVPGGGRGYGYTF. Full variable domain (missing parts from reference TRBV29-1 and TRBJ1-2): SAVISQKPSRDICQRGTSLTIQCQVDSQVTMMFWYRQQPGQSLTLIATANQGSEATYESGFVIDKFPISRPNLTFSTLTVSNMSPEDSSIYLCSVPGGGRGYGYTFGSGTRLTVV.

The chain employs TRBV2 and TRBJ2-7, with TRBD2 matching over 14 bases. The CDR3 has 16 residues. The germline V gene encodes CDR1 SNHLY and CDR2 FYNNEI. V trimming: 4 bases; J trimming: 5 bases; junction bases outside the gene matches: 7. Written as DNA, the CDR3 is TGTGCCAGCAGTGGGAGACTAGCGGGAGGGAGCCACGAGCAGTACTTC. Its protein product is CASSGRLAGGSHEQYF.

The J gene is TRBJ2-2, the V gene TRBV24-1, with D possibly being TRBD1 (6 bases). The CDR3 consists of 15 residues. Germline loops: CDR1 KGHDR, CDR2 SFDVKD. V lost 4 bases and J lost 11, with 19 bases in between. The CDR3 protein is CATSERTDPASELFF. In nucleotides, the CDR3 is TGTGCCACCAGTGAGAGGACAGACCCAGCATCCGAGCTGTTTTTT.

This clonotype has more than one count but fewer than ten. The chain links TRBV7-9 to TRBJ2-3; TRBD1 aligns across 7 bases. V lost 0 bases, J lost 9 bases, and 9 bases stayed unmatched. Germline V CDR1 and CDR2: SEHNR, FQNEAQ (reference sequence). This CDR3 is 15 amino acids long. The CDR3 DNA follows: TGTGCCAGCAGCTTAGCAGGGGGCCTTGTGGGAACGCAGTATTTT. The encoded protein is CASSLAGGLVGTQYF. The full variable domain, with the rest looked up from reference TRBV7-9 and TRBJ2-3, is DTGVSQNPRHKITKRGQNVTFRCDPISEHNRLYWYRQTLGQGPEFLTYFQNEAQLEKSRLLSDRFSAERPKGSFSTLEIQRTEQGDSAMYLCASSLAGGLVGTQYFGPGTRLTVL.

This clonotype turned up a few times. The chain carries TRBV12-3 or TRBV12-4 and TRBJ2-1; 7 bases match TRBD2. The V segment lost 7 bases and the J segment 10 bases; nucleotides outside the gene matches: 10. There are 13 residues in the CDR3. CDR3 DNA: TGTGCCAGCACCGTTGGCGGGGGTCGGGAGCAGTTCTTC. This translates into CASTVGGGREQFF.

The sample holds many counts of this clonotype. The germline gene is not matched at one end of the junction; a read error may be the cause. The J gene is TRBJ2-3, the V gene TRBV5-1; D tentatively reads TRBD1 or TRBD2 (6 bases each). The CDR3 spans 14 residues. Germline V gene data show CDR1 as SGHRS and CDR2 as YFSETQ. CDR3 bases: TGTGCCAGCAGCCTTGGGGGGCCTCCAGATACGCAGTATTTT. Amino acid sequence: CASSLGGPPDTQYF. The full variable domain, rest sourced from reference TRBV5-1 and TRBJ2-3, is KAGVTQTPRYLIKTRGQQVTLSCSPISGHRSVSWYQQTPGQGLQFLFEYFSETQRNKGNFPGRFSGRQFSNSRSEMNVSTLELGDSALYLCASSLGGPPDTQYFGPGTRLTVL.

In this sample, this clonotype turned up a few times. This chain connects TRBV5-1 to TRBJ1-4; D perhaps matches TRBD1 (6 bases). CDR1 is SGHRS and CDR2 is YFSETQ in the germline V gene. This CDR3 comprises 16 residues. V lost 2 bases to trimming and J lost 7 bases, with 18 bases between them. As DNA, the CDR3 is TGCGCCAGCAGCTTTGGAGCCGGGGGGCAGGGTGAAAAACTGTTTTTT. Protein product: CASSFGAGGQGEKLFF.

This clonotype was seen only a few times. The V call is TRBV7-2, the J call TRBJ2-2; D might be TRBD2 (6 bases). V lost 5 bases to trimming and J lost 4 bases, with 14 bases between them. Germline V CDR1 and CDR2: SGHTA, FQGNSA. This CDR3 spans 15 amino acids. In DNA form, the CDR3 reads TGTGCCAGCAGCCAATCGGGACTGACCACCGGGGAGCTGTTTTTT. Its translation: CASSQSGLTTGELFF.

The chain employs TRBV15 and TRBJ2-3; D is unresolved. Trimming removed 6 bases at V and 2 bases at J, with 24 bases between. The CDR3 has 18 residues. Germline CDR1 LNHNV, CDR2 YYDKDF (reference sequence). The CDR3 protein is CATSTYWADAVLTDTQYF. CDR3 DNA: TGTGCCACCAGTACCTACTGGGCCGATGCGGTGCTCACAGATACGCAGTATTTT.

This clonotype was seen more than once but under ten times. V and J are TRBV9 and TRBJ1-4; 10 bases are a match to TRBD1. J gave up 7 bases and V 4 bases, and 7 bases lay outside the gene matches. Germline lookup yields CDR1 SGDLS and CDR2 YYNGEE. This CDR3 has 15 amino acids. The CDR3 loop is CASSNWTGGFEKLFF. The CDR3 bases are TGTGCCAGCAGCAACTGGACAGGGGGATTTGAAAAACTGTTTTTT.

The chain employs TRBV20-1 and TRBJ2-1; D might be TRBD1 (6 bases). Germline V CDR1 and CDR2: DFQATT, SNEGSKA (reference sequence). Between the trimmed V and J ends, which lost 5 bases and 8 bases, there was a span of 22 bases. This CDR3 is built from 15 residues. The CDR3 loop reads CSAENTGFGQDEQFF. The CDR3 nucleotides are TGCAGTGCTGAGAACACAGGGTTCGGTCAGGATGAGCAGTTCTTC.

At least ten counts were recorded for this clonotype. The chain couples TRBV5-1 to TRBJ2-2; D assignment may be TRBD1 or TRBD2 (6 bases each). With 0 bases removed from V and 7 bases from J, the gap between germline ends came to 13 bases. The germline CDR1 and CDR2 sequences are SGHRS and YFSETQ. The CDR3 loop spans 15 amino acids. The CDR3 reads CASSLDGGAVGELFF. The DNA of the CDR3 is TGCGCCAGCAGCTTGGACGGGGGCGCGGTCGGGGAGCTGTTTTTT.